The clone carrying this T cell receptor (beta chain) was detected a few times. Repertoires were generated with immunoSEQ multiplex PCR, while TCRdb's copy carries only in-frame clones and drops some. The table lists 55,000 to 75,000 clones, around 83% of them singletons, with 0.88% in the top ten. Single viable CD3+CD4+CD8-CD45RO+ cells were sorted as the memory CD4+ T cells. This sample is drawn from a study of memory CD4+ T cells and cytomegalovirus serostatus. Study as a whole: Healthy Belgian adult donors included under ten CMV-positive and 24 CMV-negative people.

This CDR3 is built from 17 residues. Per germline, CDR1 SEHNR and CDR2 FQNEAQ (reference sequence). Trimming removed 1 base from V and 0 bases from J, with 12 bases in between. The rearrangement uses TRBV7-9 and TRBJ2-2; D is ambiguous. Sample: memory CD4+ T cells from blood. The receptor's source is an adult in good health and CMV-seronegative. The CDR3 sequence: CASSLGTAFTNTGELFF. As DNA, the CDR3 is TGTGCCAGCAGCTTAGGGACGGCCTTTACGAACACCGGGGAGCTGTTTTTT.